Detailed here is one T cell receptor (beta chain). Its antigen is undetermined. The data were taken from a study of OX40 agonist ivuxolimab in advanced cancers. About the study: Ivuxolimab is an agonistic anti-OX40 (CD134) antibody, and patients were treated with it. The study, taken as a whole, reports: More expanded clones were seen, on average, in CD8+ T cells than in CD4+.

CDR1 is SQVTM, CDR2 ANQGSEA, per germline. The CDR3 has 12 residues. Trimming at V came to 2 bases and at J to 9 bases, leaving 4 bases not matched to a gene. Some clones are missing from TCRdb's copy, which holds only in-frame ones; the method was immunoSEQ multiplex PCR. Among approximately 54,000 clones listed, 90% to 95% were seen once. This receptor was obtained from an adult with an advanced solid tumor such as melanoma, head and neck, liver or kidney cancer. Material: CD4+ or CD8+ T cells sorted from blood, obtained in a trial of the OX40 agonist ivuxolimab. The rearrangement uses TRBV29-1 and TRBJ2-1, with 7 bases aligning to TRBD2. The CDR3 protein is CSVEMAGVEQFF. CDR3 sequence (DNA): TGCAGCGTTGAAATGGCGGGAGTTGAGCAGTTCTTC.